This T cell receptor (beta chain) was recorded in a study of long-term antiretroviral therapy in people with HIV. Overall study findings and caveats: Although diversity increased after ART, it remained lower than in transplant donor controls. Versus controls, repertoires in people with HIV had narrower CDR3 length ranges. Before ART, certain clones expanded, and these dominated the repertoire at all time points.

Researchers ran immunoSEQ v3.0 at survey level. Sequencing was intended to reach roughly 35,000-50,000 T-cell genomes per sample. Assay: immunoSEQ multiplex PCR; the TCRdb copy retains only in-frame clones and omits some. The sample holds about 44,000 clones, 90% to 95% seen once. Germline values: CDR1 SNHLY, CDR2 FYNNEI. The CDR3 runs to 18 residues. Trimming pared 4 bases from V and 0 bases from J, leaving 16 bases between. A remark on this clone: Its specificity is unknown.

V usage is TRBV2 and J usage is TRBJ1-6; D not resolved. Here the sequenced sample was unsorted PBMCs, taken 3.7 years after starting antiretroviral therapy. The source is a woman aged 45-59 years with HIV. CDR3 amino acids: CASSVLKMGSSYNSPLHF. CDR3 in DNA: TGTGCCAGCAGTGTTCTCAAAATGGGGAGCTCCTATAATTCACCCCTCCACTTT.